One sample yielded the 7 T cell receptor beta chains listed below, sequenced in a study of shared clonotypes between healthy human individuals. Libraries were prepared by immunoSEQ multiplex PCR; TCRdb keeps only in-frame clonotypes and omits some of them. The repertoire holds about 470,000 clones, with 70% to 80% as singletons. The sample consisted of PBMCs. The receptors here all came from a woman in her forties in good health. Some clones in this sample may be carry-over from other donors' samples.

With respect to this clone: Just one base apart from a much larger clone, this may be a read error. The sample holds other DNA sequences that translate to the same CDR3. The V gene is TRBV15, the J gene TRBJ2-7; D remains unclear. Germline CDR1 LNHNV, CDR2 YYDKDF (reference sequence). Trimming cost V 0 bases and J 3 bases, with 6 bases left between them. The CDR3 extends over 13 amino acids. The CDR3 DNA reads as TGTGCCACCAGCAGAGATGCCCGCTACGAGCAGTACTTC. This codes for CATSRDARYEQYF.

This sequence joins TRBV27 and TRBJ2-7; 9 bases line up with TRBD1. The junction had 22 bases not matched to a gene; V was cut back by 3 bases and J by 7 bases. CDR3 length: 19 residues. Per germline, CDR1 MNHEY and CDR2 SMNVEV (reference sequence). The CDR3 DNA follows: TGTGCCAGCAGTTTTCAGGCCCTCTCAACAGGGGGCGCAGCTAGGGAGCAGTACTTC. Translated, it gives CASSFQALSTGGAAREQYF.

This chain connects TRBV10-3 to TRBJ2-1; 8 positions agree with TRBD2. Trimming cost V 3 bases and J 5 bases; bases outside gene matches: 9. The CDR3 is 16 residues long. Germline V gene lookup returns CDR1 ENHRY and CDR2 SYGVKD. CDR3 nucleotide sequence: TGTGCCATCAGTGACGCCGGGACTAGTGTTGACAATGAGCAGTTCTTC. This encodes CAISDAGTSVDNEQFF.

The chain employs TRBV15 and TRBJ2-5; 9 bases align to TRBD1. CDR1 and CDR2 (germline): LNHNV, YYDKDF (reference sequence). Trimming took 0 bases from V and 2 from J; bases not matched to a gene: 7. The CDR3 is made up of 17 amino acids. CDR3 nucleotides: TGTGCCACCAGCAGAGATTTGGGGACAGGGCGACAAGAGACCCAGTACTTC. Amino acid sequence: CATSRDLGTGRQETQYF.

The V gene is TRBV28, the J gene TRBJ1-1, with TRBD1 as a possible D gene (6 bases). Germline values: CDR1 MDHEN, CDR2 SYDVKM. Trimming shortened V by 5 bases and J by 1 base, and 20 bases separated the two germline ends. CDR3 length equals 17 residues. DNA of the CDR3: TGTGCCAGCAGTCCCCAGGGGCAACGAAGCAAGAACACTGAAGCTTTCTTT. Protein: CASSPQGQRSKNTEAFF.

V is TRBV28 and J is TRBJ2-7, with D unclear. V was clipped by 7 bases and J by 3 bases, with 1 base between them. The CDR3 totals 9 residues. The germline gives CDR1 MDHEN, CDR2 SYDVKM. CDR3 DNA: TGTGCCAGCAACTACGAGCAGTACTTC. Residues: CASNYEQYF.

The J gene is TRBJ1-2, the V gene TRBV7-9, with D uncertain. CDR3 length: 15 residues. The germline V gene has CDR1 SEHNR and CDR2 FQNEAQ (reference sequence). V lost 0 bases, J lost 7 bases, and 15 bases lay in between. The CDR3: CASSLAHGSNGGYTF. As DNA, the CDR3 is TGTGCCAGCAGCTTAGCACACGGGTCCAATGGTGGCTACACCTTC.